Shown below are 15 T cell receptor beta chains from a single sample sequenced in a study of T cell repertoires and Cas9 in healthy adults. Profiling relied on immunoSEQ multiplex PCR, and the TCRdb table lists in-frame clones only, not all of them. In the table there are 20,000 to 25,000 clones, under 95% of which are singletons. The sample comprised CD4+ effector T cells (CD127+, CD25-, CD137-, CD154-) from PBMCs; culture status not recorded. These receptors were obtained from a human donor in good health.

In its sample, this clone was seen once. This CDR3 is CASSLGPGSSYNEQFF. The CDR3 bases are TGTGCCAGCAGTTTGGGGCCGGGATCCTCCTACAATGAGCAGTTCTTC. The chain couples TRBV7-2 to TRBJ2-1, with D perhaps matching TRBD1 or TRBD2 (5 bases each). V gave up 6 bases and J gave up 0 bases, with 15 bases separating them. CDR1 and CDR2 (germline): SGHTA, FQGNSA. The CDR3 is made up of 16 amino acids.

This chain links TRBV7-3 with TRBJ2-5, with D tentatively TRBD2 (6 bases). Germline V gives CDR1 SGHTA, CDR2 FQGTGA. The CDR3 spans 13 residues. Trimming removed 5 bases at V and 5 bases at J, with 12 bases between. CDR3 sequence reads: CASSQGAGETQYF. The CDR3 nucleotides are TGTGCCAGCAGCCAAGGGGCGGGGGAGACCCAGTACTTC.

The V call is TRBV7-2, the J call TRBJ1-3; no reliable D call. Trimming took 5 bases from V and 4 from J, leaving 15 bases between them. Germline V gene lookup returns CDR1 SGHTA and CDR2 FQGNSA. CDR3 length: 15 amino acids. CDR3 nucleotides: TGTGCCAGCAGCCGGCCCCCCTGGTCGGGAAACACCATATATTTT. Residues: CASSRPPWSGNTIYF.

The chain joins TRBV7-3 to TRBJ2-5, with unresolved D. Looked up from germline, CDR1 is SGHTA and CDR2 is FQGTGA. V gave up 6 bases and J gave up 0 bases, with 14 bases separating them. This CDR3 is 15 amino acids long. CDR3: CASSIKGHHQETQYF. The CDR3 nucleotides are TGTGCCAGCAGTATAAAAGGTCACCACCAAGAGACCCAGTACTTC.

J is TRBJ1-5 and V is TRBV4-1; D call uncertain. Germline-derived CDR1 and CDR2 are MGHRA and YSYEKL. The CDR3 is 17 residues long. Trimming removed 1 base from V and 3 bases from J, with 16 bases in between. The CDR3 DNA is TGCGCCAGCAGCCAAGGTGCTATCTCGGGCCACAATCAGCCCCAGCATTTT. It encodes CASSQGAISGHNQPQHF.

The chain combines TRBV6-1 with TRBJ2-5, with a weak D call TRBD1 (6 bases). The CDR3 loop spans 14 amino acids. Trimming took 6 bases from V and 5 from J, leaving 16 bases between them. Germline CDR1 MNHNS, CDR2 SASEGT. The CDR3: CASRPIQGTETQYF. Written as DNA, the CDR3 is TGTGCCAGCAGGCCCATACAGGGAACGGAGACCCAGTACTTC.

This rearrangement joins TRBV2 to TRBJ1-5; no definite D call. The CDR3 loop spans 13 amino acids. The germline gives CDR1 SNHLY, CDR2 FYNNEI. The germline V and J ends were trimmed by 4 bases and 2 bases, with 6 bases remaining between them. The CDR3 loop is CASSGNRNQPQHF. The CDR3 DNA is TGTGCCAGCAGTGGAAATCGCAATCAGCCCCAGCATTTT.

V usage is TRBV9 and J usage is TRBJ2-3, with 7 bases lining up with TRBD2. The CDR3 length is 16 residues. Germline lookup yields CDR1 SGDLS and CDR2 YYNGEE. V shed 2 bases, J shed 3 bases, and the junction held 9 bases outside the gene matches. For the CDR3, the DNA is TGTGCCAGCAGCGTGGCTAGCGGTGGCGGAACAGATACGCAGTATTTT. It encodes CASSVASGGGTDTQYF.

The chain couples TRBV19 to TRBJ2-7; D is possibly TRBD2 (5 bases). The germline V gene encodes CDR1 LNHDA and CDR2 SQIVND (reference sequence). This CDR3 has 14 residues. Trimming took off 3 bases at V and 1 base at J, with 10 bases between the two ends. In DNA form, the CDR3 reads TGTGCCAGTAGTATCCGGACGGGGTCCTACGAGCAGTACTTC. Amino acids: CASSIRTGSYEQYF.

The rearrangement joins TRBV2 to TRBJ2-1; D gene uncertain. V lost 3 bases to trimming and J lost 0 bases, with 15 bases between them. Germline V gives CDR1 SNHLY, CDR2 FYNNEI. CDR3 size: 17 residues. CDR3 region: CASSDQRGSSSYNEQFF. The DNA for the CDR3 is TGTGCCAGCAGTGACCAAAGAGGCTCGAGCTCCTACAATGAGCAGTTCTTC.

The V gene is TRBV5-6, the J gene TRBJ2-7, with a possible D match to TRBD1 (5 bases). Between the trimmed V and J ends, which lost 0 bases and 3 bases, there was a span of 10 bases. Germline CDR1 SGHDT, CDR2 YYEEEE. The CDR3 runs to 14 residues. CDR3 in DNA: TGTGCCAGCAGCTTGGGTCAGGGAAACTACGAGCAGTACTTC. It is translated as CASSLGQGNYEQYF.

The rearrangement links TRBV7-2 to TRBJ1-3, with unresolved D. V gave up 3 bases and J gave up 2 bases, with 5 bases separating them. The CDR3 is 13 amino acids. Germline V gene lookup returns CDR1 SGHTA and CDR2 FQGNSA. The CDR3 DNA reads as TGTGCCAGCAGCTTTAGCACTGGAAACACCATATATTTT. Translation gives CASSFSTGNTIYF.

The J gene is TRBJ1-2, the V gene TRBV6-1; 10 bases match TRBD1. The CDR3 covers 15 residues. In germline, CDR1 is MNHNS, CDR2 SASEGT. With V trimmed by 6 bases and J by 2 bases, 6 bases remained unmatched. The CDR3 nucleotides read TGTGCCAGCAGCGTTGGGACAGGGGTGAACTATGGCTACACCTTC. Its protein is CASSVGTGVNYGYTF.

This chain connects TRBV7-8 to TRBJ2-1, with 9 bases identical to TRBD2. Germline CDR1 and CDR2: SGHVS and FQNEAQ. CDR3 length: 15 residues. V shed 10 bases and J 9 bases; nucleotides not matched to a gene: 16. This CDR3 reads CATKRWERGAGEQFF. DNA of the CDR3: TGTGCCACCAAGCGATGGGAGCGGGGGGCGGGTGAGCAGTTCTTC.

The chain couples TRBV28 to TRBJ2-5, with 10 bases aligning to TRBD1. Per the germline V gene, CDR1 is MDHEN and CDR2 is SYDVKM. The CDR3 runs to 15 residues. V lost 5 bases, J lost 2 bases, and 5 bases stayed unmatched. The CDR3 reads CASSPGTGAQETQYF. CDR3 coding DNA: TGTGCCAGCAGTCCCGGGACAGGGGCTCAAGAGACCCAGTACTTC. The whole variable domain, filled in from reference TRBV28 and TRBJ2-5, reads DVKVTQSSRYLVKRTGEKVFLECVQDMDHENMFWYRQDPGLGLRLIYFSYDVKMKEKGDIPEGYSVSREKKERFSLILESASTNQTSMYLCASSPGTGAQETQYFGPGTRLLVL.